This TCR beta chain was profiled in a study of vaccination and CD4 T cells after COVID-19. The treatment is: approximately nine-day PBMC culture with coronavirus spike peptide pools or control peptides (ViraFEST assay). Once peptide pools had expanded antigen-specific T cells, ViraFEST sequenced TCRs. The junction had 6 bases not matched to a gene; V was cut back by 2 bases and J by 8 bases. The CDR3 is made up of 15 amino acids. The germline gives CDR1 MNHEY, CDR2 SMNVEV (reference sequence). This clonotype was seen more than once but under ten times. What it recognizes is unknown. Sequencing of DNA taken from cultured CD4+ T cells relied on the Oncomine TCR Beta short-read assay. From cultured CD4+ T cells, genomic DNA was extracted. Each CDR3 protein is one row after TCRdb ran MiXCR on the PCR reads. The sample shows some 15,000 distinct CDR3 sequences, roughly a quarter of them seen only once.

This sequence was found in a human donor who had recovered from COVID-19. The sequencing here drew on CD4+ T cells from blood, cultured in vitro, taken after SARS-CoV-2 vaccination. The chain is built from TRBV27 and TRBJ1-6; TRBD1 matches 7 bases. This chain's CDR3 is CASSLVGDRYSPLHF. CDR3 coding DNA: TGTGCCAGCAGTTTAGTGGGGGACAGATATTCACCCCTCCACTTT.